This T cell receptor (beta chain) comes out of a study of Graves' ophthalmopathy and Graves' hyperthyroidism. This clonotype was detected ten times or more. Antigen specificity is unknown. With V trimmed by 5 bases and J by 0 bases, 7 bases remained unmatched. The germline CDR1 and CDR2 sequences are SGHTA and FQGNSA. The CDR3 runs 16 residues. Study findings and constraints: Among expanded thyroid clonotypes above 0.001 frequency, most also occurred in blood. The model achieved approximately 71% sensitivity and roughly 79% specificity for ophthalmopathy progression.

Amplification of TCR beta CDR3 regions used RNA transcripts. Amplification began with first-round RT-PCR using HTBI primers, then second-round multiplex PCR was performed. Each CDR3 protein is one row after TCRdb ran MiXCR on the multiplex PCR reads. Seen here are over a million distinct CDR3 sequences, 35% to 40% observed once, and the top ten hold 11%. Source material: peripheral blood or thyroid tissue (not recorded which). The chain is built from TRBV7-2 and TRBJ1-5; 7 bases are a match to TRBD1. The TCR comes from an adult man with Graves' hyperthyroidism. The CDR3 DNA is TGTGCCAGCAGCGCCGGGACAGTCCTTAGCAATCAGCCCCAGCATTTT. Protein: CASSAGTVLSNQPQHF.